The T cell receptor (beta chain) described here comes from a study of shared clonotypes between healthy human individuals (dated by TCRdb to the early 2020s). About the study as a whole: The cohort included a few men and two women between 18 and 49 years of age. Per donor, three plates each were used for CD4 naive and CD4 memory, two for CD8 naive, and one for CD8 memory. Between about 0.94 and 8.9 billion PBMCs per donor were obtained by leukapheresis. To increase sequencing depth and limit assay-specific biases, different laboratories used diverse techniques to prepare libraries and sequence TCR repertoires. Blood TCR repertoires of four to six healthy adults were deeply sequenced to estimate repertoire size and the extent of clonotype sharing between individuals. What the research found in general, with its limitations: Pairwise subsampling led to the expectation that sequencing depth would affect the degree of clonotype sharing among donors. Across four donors, approximately 4.6% of naive CD4, over 3% of naive CD8, approximately 2.5% of memory CD4, and over 0.35% of memory CD8 clonotypes were shared. Rarefaction of sorted-subset datasets indicated incomplete sequencing despite the large sequencing depth. Because the study included only a small number of donors, the genetic and exposure-history diversity represented was limited. Compared with non-shared clonotypes, the clonotypes found in all four sorted-subset donors had higher generation probabilities. Naive subsets generally had larger estimated clonotype richness than memory subsets. Sampling was restricted to blood, and TCR repertoires in tissues likely differ from the TCR repertoires found in blood.

CD8 naive samples were obtained by positive selection for CCR7 among CD45RO-negative cells, yielding a CD45RA+CCR7+ population from which TemRA cells were excluded. The donors were healthy, HIV-negative adults with no recently reported acute infections or vaccinations. All donors were Caucasian adults living in Nashville, Tennessee, USA. After blood collection by leukapheresis, PBMCs were isolated using Ficoll-Histopaque density gradient centrifugation and then cryopreserved in the vapor phase of liquid nitrogen. Analytical flow cytometry was used to check the purity and quantity of every magnetically sorted T cell population. Each sorted fraction had its genomic DNA isolated and then quantified by UV absorbance on a Nanodrop 2000c. Including cysteine and phenylalanine, the CDR3 has 15 amino acids. The only DNA kept is the CDR3, 45 bases in frame from the first base. Sequences LGHNA (CDR1) and YSLEER (CDR2) are obtained from the germline V gene. Cut back by 1 base and 2 bases, the V and J ends lie 11 bases apart.

Of note for this clone: Its antigen is currently not known. No base quality information exists; no much larger clone differs at one position.

Using the deep immunoSEQ assay, TCR CDR3 regions were amplified from genomic DNA by multiplex PCR. Extracted genomic DNA from each cell subset was distributed evenly across all wells of several immunoSEQ 96-well plates, and each plate was treated as a replicate. Each replicate PCR for sorted subsets received roughly 200 ng genomic DNA, equal to about 30,000 T cell genomes. Purified libraries were quantified with a Qubit 3.0 fluorometer, sized on a Bioanalyzer 2100, and re-quantified with the KAPA Library Quantification kit. A separate single-read 150-cycle Illumina NextSeq 550 flow cell was used to sequence each immunoSEQ 96-well plate. The published analysis was carried out like this. Because the immunoSEQ output held only junctional sequences and lacked quality scores, the filtering could not match the filtering applied to full-length reads. To assign V/J genes and CDR3, sequences were annotated using PyIR, a Python wrapper for IgBLAST v1.9, with IMGT germline references. Reads were filtered out if the reads had weak V/J assignments (E-value above 1e-6), no CDR3, stop codons, out-of-frame junctions, or ambiguous translated residues. A V3J clonotype was defined by an identical inferred V gene, J gene, and CDR3 amino acid sequence. Percentage overlap between repertoires was calculated by dividing the number of shared unique clonotypes by the size of the smaller repertoire. RTK rarefaction, the Chao1 estimator, and Recon v2.1 estimates of unobserved clonotypes were used to assess repertoire richness. Generation probabilities for all TCRbeta clonotypes obtained by the gDNA method from a few donors were computed using OLGA. The clones in this table, taken by TCRdb from immuneACCESS, are in-frame only. Not every clone is retained; where verified, under half of the shortfall comes from an unresolved V gene, and the cause of the rest is unknown. D and trimming come from the DNA, and the V and J calls and clone size come from that table. Recorded for this sample are around 1.9 million clones; about 94% of them occurred a single time. The ten largest clones take up under 2% of the sample.

The source is a man aged 18 to 35 in good health. Some clones in this sample may be carry-over from other donors' samples. Sequences were obtained from naive CD8+ T cells from PBMCs. The sample's cell subset or site label is to be understood as: CD45RA+CCR7+. Here the chain combines TRBV4-3 and TRBJ1-1; a tentative D call is TRBD1 (5 bases match). The CDR3 sequence is CASSQVARVNTEAFF. The nucleotides read TGCGCCAGCAGCCAAGTGGCCAGGGTCAACACTGAAGCTTTCTTT.